The rows below give T cell receptor beta chains drawn from one sample of a study of blood T cell repertoires in COVID-19. Libraries were prepared by immunoSEQ multiplex PCR; TCRdb keeps only in-frame clonotypes and omits some of them. The sample lists about 110,000 clones, roughly four fifths occurring once. Sequencing input: peripheral blood. These receptors all come from a woman aged 55-69 years with acute or convalescent COVID-19. Both conserved end residues are part of each CDR3. Each record gives: clone size, D gene, V gene, J gene, CDR3 protein, CDR3 DNA. The D gene is left open where the match is weak. Only some rows state a clone size, as once, few, many or a class for expanded clones.

clone size: -
D gene: -
V gene: TRBV5-1
J gene: TRBJ1-1
CDR3 protein: CASSLLGADTEAFF
CDR3 DNA: TGCGCCAGCAGCTTGTTAGGGGCAGACACTGAAGCTTTCTTT

clone size: -
D gene: -
V gene: TRBV7-2
J gene: TRBJ2-2
CDR3 protein: CASSAAANTGELFF
CDR3 DNA: TGTGCCAGCAGCGCGGCAGCGAACACCGGGGAGCTGTTTTTT

clone size: many
D gene: -
V gene: TRBV16
J gene: TRBJ2-7
CDR3 protein: CASSQSIWLYEQYF
CDR3 DNA: TGTGCCAGCAGCCAATCTATTTGGCTCTACGAGCAGTACTTC

clone size: few
D gene: -
V gene: TRBV29-1
J gene: TRBJ1-2
CDR3 protein: CSVVGSGWDGYTF
CDR3 DNA: TGCAGCGTTGTGGGCTCGGGGTGGGATGGCTACACCTTC

clone size: -
D gene: -
V gene: TRBV30
J gene: TRBJ1-2
CDR3 protein: CAWSELPGEYGYTF
CDR3 DNA: TGTGCCTGGAGTGAACTCCCGGGGGAATATGGCTACACCTTC

clone size: -
D gene: -
V gene: TRBV5-6
J gene: TRBJ1-2
CDR3 protein: CASRLRVSDGYTF
CDR3 DNA: TGTGCCAGCAGACTACGGGTCTCGGATGGCTACACCTTC

clone size: -
D gene: -
V gene: TRBV5-5
J gene: TRBJ1-4
CDR3 protein: CASSLIAVLGRQNEKLFF
CDR3 DNA: TGTGCCAGCAGCCTGATTGCAGTTTTAGGCAGACAGAATGAAAAACTGTTTTTT

clone size: -
D gene: -
V gene: TRBV18
J gene: TRBJ2-1
CDR3 protein: CASSPPAGGAANEQFF
CDR3 DNA: TGTGCCAGCTCACCACCCGCTGGGGGGGCGGCCAATGAGCAGTTCTTC

clone size: -
D gene: -
V gene: TRBV13
J gene: TRBJ2-3
CDR3 protein: CASSLGGAGDTQYF
CDR3 DNA: TGTGCCAGCAGCTTAGGAGGGGCCGGAGATACGCAGTATTTT

clone size: few
D gene: TRBD1
V gene: TRBV5-5
J gene: TRBJ2-7
CDR3 protein: CASSLAGQGVYEQYF
CDR3 DNA: TGTGCCAGCAGCTTGGCGGGACAGGGGGTATACGAGCAGTACTTC

clone size: -
D gene: TRBD1
V gene: TRBV5-1
J gene: TRBJ1-6
CDR3 protein: CASSSTGTGGANSPLHF
CDR3 DNA: TGCGCCAGCAGCTCGACAGGGACAGGGGGCGCAAATTCACCCCTCCACTTT

clone size: few
D gene: -
V gene: TRBV10-1
J gene: TRBJ2-4
CDR3 protein: CASSETQGGGIQYF
CDR3 DNA: TGCGCCAGCAGTGAAACACAGGGGGGGGGCATTCAGTACTTC

clone size: once
D gene: TRBD1
V gene: TRBV18
J gene: TRBJ1-2
CDR3 protein: CASSEQGNYGYTF
CDR3 DNA: TGTGCCAGCTCAGAACAGGGGAACTATGGCTACACCTTC

clone size: -
D gene: -
V gene: TRBV30
J gene: TRBJ1-4
CDR3 protein: CAWSFEPTATNEKLFF
CDR3 DNA: TGTGCCTGGAGTTTTGAACCCACGGCAACTAATGAAAAACTGTTTTTT

clone size: -
D gene: -
V gene: TRBV3-1/TRBV3-2
J gene: TRBJ1-2
CDR3 protein: CASSQLYRQRTSNYGYTF
CDR3 DNA: TGTGCCAGCAGCCAACTCTACCGACAGCGTACGTCTAACTATGGCTACACCTTC

clone size: -
D gene: -
V gene: TRBV18
J gene: TRBJ2-2
CDR3 protein: CASSQVSGTNTGELFF
CDR3 DNA: TGTGCCAGCTCACAAGTATCAGGGACGAACACCGGGGAGCTGTTTTTT

clone size: -
D gene: TRBD2
V gene: TRBV5-1
J gene: TRBJ2-3
CDR3 protein: CASRTSGGSTDTQYF
CDR3 DNA: TGCGCCAGCAGGACTAGCGGGGGTAGCACAGATACGCAGTATTTT

clone size: -
D gene: -
V gene: TRBV6-1
J gene: TRBJ1-1
CDR3 protein: CASSEGGRYTEAFF
CDR3 DNA: TGTGCCAGCAGTGAAGGGGGGCGATACACTGAAGCTTTCTTT

clone size: -
D gene: -
V gene: TRBV30
J gene: TRBJ2-5
CDR3 protein: CAWSVQSETQYF
CDR3 DNA: TGTGCCTGGAGTGTACAGTCCGAGACCCAGTACTTC

clone size: -
D gene: -
V gene: TRBV7-9
J gene: TRBJ1-2
CDR3 protein: CASSLEEGGNYGYTF
CDR3 DNA: TGTGCCAGCAGCTTAGAAGAGGGAGGGAACTATGGCTACACCTTC

clone size: -
D gene: TRBD1
V gene: TRBV5-6
J gene: TRBJ1-2
CDR3 protein: CASSPGGQGRGYTF
CDR3 DNA: TGTGCCAGCAGCCCGGGTGGACAGGGTCGTGGCTACACCTTC

clone size: -
D gene: TRBD2
V gene: TRBV12-3/TRBV12-4
J gene: TRBJ2-7
CDR3 protein: CASKEVAGAQYF
CDR3 DNA: TGTGCCAGCAAGGAGGTAGCGGGGGCTCAGTACTTC

clone size: -
D gene: TRBD2
V gene: TRBV18
J gene: TRBJ2-7
CDR3 protein: CASSPASGVYEQYF
CDR3 DNA: TGTGCCAGCTCACCGGCTAGCGGGGTCTACGAGCAGTACTTC

clone size: -
D gene: TRBD2
V gene: TRBV7-9
J gene: TRBJ2-7
CDR3 protein: CASRSGTSDYEQYF
CDR3 DNA: TGTGCCAGCAGATCCGGGACTAGCGACTACGAGCAGTACTTC

clone size: -
D gene: TRBD2
V gene: TRBV7-2
J gene: TRBJ2-5
CDR3 protein: CASSFLAGAGETQYF
CDR3 DNA: TGTGCCAGCAGCTTTTTAGCGGGAGCCGGGGAGACCCAGTACTTC

clone size: few
D gene: TRBD2
V gene: TRBV12-5
J gene: TRBJ2-2
CDR3 protein: CASGVGPGLAVNTGELFF
CDR3 DNA: TGTGCTAGTGGTGTTGGGCCGGGACTAGCGGTTAACACCGGGGAGCTGTTTTTT

clone size: -
D gene: -
V gene: TRBV20-1
J gene: TRBJ2-1
CDR3 protein: CSASRDRGNEQFF
CDR3 DNA: TGCAGTGCTAGTCGAGATCGGGGCAATGAGCAGTTCTTC

clone size: many
D gene: TRBD1
V gene: TRBV6-5
J gene: TRBJ1-1
CDR3 protein: CASSYDGTGGSEAFF
CDR3 DNA: TGTGCCAGCAGTTACGATGGGACAGGGGGGTCTGAAGCTTTCTTT

clone size: few
D gene: -
V gene: TRBV7-8
J gene: TRBJ1-1
CDR3 protein: CASSAGTIYTEAFF
CDR3 DNA: TGTGCCAGCAGCGCTGGTACTATTTACACTGAAGCTTTCTTT

clone size: -
D gene: -
V gene: TRBV5-1
J gene: TRBJ2-7
CDR3 protein: CASSLIQGAYEQYF
CDR3 DNA: TGCGCCAGCAGCCTGATACAGGGAGCCTACGAGCAGTACTTC

clone size: -
D gene: -
V gene: TRBV15
J gene: TRBJ2-7
CDR3 protein: CATSRSSVAATYEQYF
CDR3 DNA: TGTGCCACCAGCAGATCGTCAGTAGCGGCAACCTACGAGCAGTACTTC

clone size: -
D gene: -
V gene: TRBV6-6
J gene: TRBJ1-2
CDR3 protein: CASSPSTANSYGYTF
CDR3 DNA: TGTGCCAGCAGCCCCTCGACTGCGAACTCTTATGGCTACACCTTC

clone size: -
D gene: TRBD2
V gene: TRBV23-1
J gene: TRBJ2-2
CDR3 protein: CASSLVRWRGDRVTGELFF
CDR3 DNA: TGCGCCAGCAGTCTAGTCCGTTGGCGGGGGGACCGAGTCACCGGGGAGCTGTTTTTT

clone size: -
D gene: -
V gene: TRBV28
J gene: TRBJ2-7
CDR3 protein: CASSSGQETNYEQYF
CDR3 DNA: TGTGCCAGCAGTTCCGGACAAGAAACAAACTACGAGCAGTACTTC

clone size: -
D gene: TRBD1
V gene: TRBV5-1
J gene: TRBJ2-7
CDR3 protein: CASSLASGTGSEQYF
CDR3 DNA: TGCGCCAGCAGCTTGGCCTCTGGGACAGGGTCCGAGCAGTACTTC

clone size: once
D gene: -
V gene: TRBV6-6
J gene: TRBJ1-1
CDR3 protein: CASSREGSTEAFF
CDR3 DNA: TGTGCCAGCAGCCGGGAGGGCTCCACTGAAGCTTTCTTT

clone size: -
D gene: -
V gene: TRBV4-1
J gene: TRBJ1-1
CDR3 protein: CASSQGQMNTEAFF
CDR3 DNA: TGCGCCAGCAGCCAAGGACAGATGAACACTGAAGCTTTCTTT

clone size: -
D gene: -
V gene: TRBV15
J gene: TRBJ1-1
CDR3 protein: CATGTGNTEAFF
CDR3 DNA: TGTGCCACCGGTACAGGGAACACTGAAGCTTTCTTT

clone size: -
D gene: TRBD1
V gene: TRBV30
J gene: TRBJ1-2
CDR3 protein: CARQGTNYGYTF
CDR3 DNA: TGTGCCCGACAGGGGACTAACTATGGCTACACCTTC

clone size: -
D gene: TRBD1
V gene: TRBV3-1/TRBV3-2
J gene: TRBJ1-5
CDR3 protein: CASSQDRAGGRPQHF
CDR3 DNA: TGTGCCAGCAGCCAAGATAGGGCAGGGGGAAGGCCCCAGCATTTT

clone size: -
D gene: -
V gene: TRBV30
J gene: TRBJ1-2
CDR3 protein: CAWVREYGYTF
CDR3 DNA: TGTGCCTGGGTGCGGGAGTATGGCTACACCTTC

clone size: once
D gene: -
V gene: TRBV2
J gene: TRBJ1-3
CDR3 protein: CATRRELSGNTIYF
CDR3 DNA: TGTGCCACTCGCAGGGAACTCTCTGGAAACACCATATATTTT

clone size: -
D gene: -
V gene: TRBV25-1
J gene: TRBJ2-5
CDR3 protein: CASSFRASPSKETQYF
CDR3 DNA: TGTGCCAGCAGTTTCAGGGCAAGCCCGAGTAAGGAGACCCAGTACTTC

clone size: -
D gene: TRBD1
V gene: TRBV6-4
J gene: TRBJ1-1
CDR3 protein: CASRGPRDRGWETEAFF
CDR3 DNA: TGTGCCAGCAGGGGTCCCCGGGACAGGGGATGGGAAACTGAAGCTTTCTTT

clone size: -
D gene: TRBD1
V gene: TRBV28
J gene: TRBJ2-1
CDR3 protein: CASSSGTASYNEQFF
CDR3 DNA: TGTGCCAGCAGTTCCGGGACAGCCTCCTACAATGAGCAGTTCTTC

clone size: -
D gene: TRBD2
V gene: TRBV7-8
J gene: TRBJ2-7
CDR3 protein: CASSSQSGMYSYEQYF
CDR3 DNA: TGTGCCAGCAGCTCACAGAGCGGGATGTACTCCTACGAGCAGTACTTC

clone size: -
D gene: TRBD2
V gene: TRBV6-5
J gene: TRBJ2-1
CDR3 protein: CASTPIAGGEGEQFF
CDR3 DNA: TGTGCCAGCACCCCTATAGCGGGAGGGGAGGGCGAGCAGTTCTTC

clone size: -
D gene: -
V gene: TRBV19
J gene: TRBJ1-5
CDR3 protein: CASSIAAGGQPQHF
CDR3 DNA: TGTGCCAGTAGTATAGCGGCCGGAGGGCAGCCCCAGCATTTT

clone size: many
D gene: TRBD2
V gene: TRBV30
J gene: TRBJ2-3
CDR3 protein: CAWSVLLAVTDTQYF
CDR3 DNA: TGTGCCTGGAGTGTACTACTAGCGGTCACAGATACGCAGTATTTT

clone size: -
D gene: TRBD1
V gene: TRBV5-6
J gene: TRBJ2-7
CDR3 protein: CASSRPPGQGFYEQYF
CDR3 DNA: TGTGCCAGCAGCCGTCCTCCGGGACAGGGATTTTACGAGCAGTACTTC

clone size: -
D gene: TRBD1
V gene: TRBV19
J gene: TRBJ1-2
CDR3 protein: CASKPDRGLGNYGYTF
CDR3 DNA: TGTGCCAGTAAGCCGGACAGGGGGCTTGGGAACTATGGCTACACCTTC

clone size: once
D gene: -
V gene: TRBV18
J gene: TRBJ1-4
CDR3 protein: CASSIDTGREKLFF
CDR3 DNA: TGTGCCAGCTCAATTGACACTGGTCGTGAAAAACTGTTTTTT